Here is one TCR beta chain with its context. Time point indicated: blood from clinic visit 5 months post-surgery; TSC patient then seizure free. Sequencing was limited to surgery cases with top T cell transcript signatures in brain tissue. Germline trimming cut 0 bases from V and 0 bases from J; bases unmatched to any gene: 6. The CDR3 contains 18 residues. The germline V gene encodes CDR1 SGDLS and CDR2 YYNGEE. These data come from a study of brain T cells in children with intractable seizures. Here immunoSEQ multiplex PCR was the method, and the copy in TCRdb shows in-frame clones only, minus some. The sample has 340,000 or so clones, roughly 92% seen once.

The V and J genes are TRBV9 and TRBJ2-1; 10 bases map to TRBD2. This specimen consisted of peripheral blood, obtained less than 6 months after surgery. The sequence was obtained from a boy under three years old with tuberous sclerosis and intractable seizures. The CDR3 coding sequence is TGTGCCAGCAGCGTAGGGTCTAGCGGGGGTCTCTCCTACAATGAGCAGTTCTTC. This encodes CASSVGSSGGLSYNEQFF.